The rows below give T cell receptor beta chains drawn from one sample of a study of shared clonotypes between healthy human individuals. Sequencing was performed with immunoSEQ multiplex PCR; in TCRdb, only in-frame clones are kept and a portion is missing. Of about 680,000 clones in the sample, just over 90% were seen once. The sample comprised naive CD8+ T cells sorted from blood. The receptors were gathered from a man aged 25-40 years in good health. Each CDR3 is given with its conserved first and last residue. A D gene is named only where the DNA matches it firmly. The size field is filled for only some rows; it gives once, few, many or a size class.

abundance	d_gene	v_gene	j_gene	CDR3nt	CDR3aa
NA	TRBD1	TRBV27	TRBJ1-5	TGTGCCAGCAGTTTATTTGCCAGGGGGGATCAGCCCCAGCATTTT	CASSLFARGDQPQHF
NA	NA	TRBV7-6	TRBJ2-1	TGTGCCAGCGCAAAAGACAGGCCCTCCTACAATGAGCAGTTCTTC	CASAKDRPSYNEQFF
once	NA	TRBV29-1	TRBJ2-3	TGCAGCGTTAAAGAGTTTATAGATACGCAGTATTTT	CSVKEFIDTQYF
NA	NA	TRBV13	TRBJ2-7	TGTGCCAGCAGCTTTGGGGCCGGCGAGCAGTACTTC	CASSFGAGEQYF
NA	NA	TRBV27	TRBJ2-7	TGTGCCAGCAGTCCCAACTCCTACGAGCAGTACTTC	CASSPNSYEQYF
NA	NA	TRBV14	TRBJ2-7	TGTGCCAGCAGCATCCAACCGGGGTATGGGGAGCAGTACTTC	CASSIQPGYGEQYF
NA	NA	TRBV5-8	TRBJ2-7	TGTGCCAGCAGCTTACGACAAGACTCCTACGAGCAGTACTTC	CASSLRQDSYEQYF
NA	NA	TRBV15	TRBJ2-2	TGTGCCACCAGCAGAGATCGGGGATTCGCGAACACCGGGGAGCTGTTTTTT	CATSRDRGFANTGELFF
NA	TRBD2	TRBV4-3	TRBJ2-1	TGCGCCAGCAGCCAATGGGGGAGGCTAGCGGGAGGCAATGAGCAGTTCTTC	CASSQWGRLAGGNEQFF
NA	NA	TRBV28	TRBJ2-5	TGTGCCATCCGGCTAGCCTCCAGGGAGACCCAGTACTTC	CAIRLASRETQYF
NA	NA	TRBV7-2	TRBJ2-1	TGTGCCAGCAGCTTAGGATTGGGAGGTGAGCAGTTCTTC	CASSLGLGGEQFF
NA	TRBD1	TRBV6-1	TRBJ2-1	TGTGCCAGCAGTGATGACAGGGGGCGTCCTGAGCAGTTCTTC	CASSDDRGRPEQFF
NA	NA	TRBV27	TRBJ1-1	TGTGCCAGCAGTTTCTCCAGGGGAGACCATGAAGCTTTCTTT	CASSFSRGDHEAFF
NA	TRBD1	TRBV7-9	TRBJ1-1	TGTGCCAGCAGCCCTCGGGACAGGGGGAAGTACACTGAAGCTTTCTTT	CASSPRDRGKYTEAFF
once	NA	TRBV6-5	TRBJ1-1	TGTGCCAGCAGTTACTCGCTGGGAAACACTGAAGCTTTCTTT	CASSYSLGNTEAFF
NA	NA	TRBV5-1	TRBJ1-4	TGCGCCAGCAGCTCTGGGGACGGTGACGAAAAACTGTTTTTT	CASSSGDGDEKLFF
NA	NA	TRBV27	TRBJ2-5	TGTGCCAGCAGTAGGGCGGGACGGGAACAAGAGACCCAGTACTTC	CASSRAGREQETQYF
NA	NA	TRBV29-1	TRBJ2-5	TGCAGCGTTGAAGTCGTCGGGCAGGAAGAGACCCAGTACTTC	CSVEVVGQEETQYF
NA	NA	TRBV7-9	TRBJ2-2	TGTGCCAGCAGCCCTACAGGCGGGGAGCTGTTTTTT	CASSPTGGELFF
few	TRBD2	TRBV10-3	TRBJ2-1	TGTGCCATCAGTACAGGGACTAGTTCCCGCAATGAGCAGTTCTTC	CAISTGTSSRNEQFF
few	NA	TRBV9	TRBJ2-7	TGTGCCAGCAGCCCCCTTGGTTTCTCCTACGAGCAGTACTTC	CASSPLGFSYEQYF
NA	TRBD2	TRBV10-2	TRBJ2-1	TGCGCCAGTACCCTAGCGGGAGGGTACAATGAGCAGTTCTTC	CASTLAGGYNEQFF
NA	TRBD2	TRBV29-1	TRBJ2-1	TGCAGCGTTGAAAGCACTAGCGGGAGGGCCGTGAATGAGCAGTTCTTC	CSVESTSGRAVNEQFF
NA	TRBD2	TRBV5-1	TRBJ2-7	TGCGCCAGCAGCTTAGCGGGAGGGCCCTCCTACGAGCAGTACTTC	CASSLAGGPSYEQYF
NA	NA	TRBV15	TRBJ2-7	TGTGCCACCAGCAGAGGTCAGGGGTCCCCCTACGAGCAGTACTTC	CATSRGQGSPYEQYF
NA	NA	TRBV7-6	TRBJ2-6	TGTGCCAGCAGAAAGCTCCTTCTAACCGAGGCAGCTGGGGCCAACGTCCTGACTTTC	CASRKLLLTEAAGANVLTF
NA	NA	TRBV27	TRBJ2-3	TGTGCCAGCAGTTTCGGACAGACAACAGATACGCAGTATTTT	CASSFGQTTDTQYF
NA	TRBD1	TRBV29-1	TRBJ1-1	TGCAGCGCCCTGGACAGGGGCTTACCTGAAGCTTTCTTT	CSALDRGLPEAFF
once	NA	TRBV5-5	TRBJ1-1	TGTGCCAGCAGGTCCAGCTGGGAATGGGTTACAGACACTGAAGCTTTCTTT	CASRSSWEWVTDTEAFF